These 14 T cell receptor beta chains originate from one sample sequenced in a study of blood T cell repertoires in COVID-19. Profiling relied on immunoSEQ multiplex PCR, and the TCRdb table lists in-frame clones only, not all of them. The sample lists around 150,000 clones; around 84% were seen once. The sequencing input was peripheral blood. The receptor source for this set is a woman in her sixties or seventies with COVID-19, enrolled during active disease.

The CDR3 DNA follows: TGTGCCAGCAGTGATACAGGAAGGAATTCACCCCTCCACTTT. Translated, it gives CASSDTGRNSPLHF. This chain uses TRBV6-1 with TRBJ1-6; maybe TRBD1 (5 bases). This CDR3 is built from 14 residues. Trimming took 3 bases from V and 7 from J, leaving 10 bases between them. Germline V gives CDR1 MNHNS, CDR2 SASEGT.

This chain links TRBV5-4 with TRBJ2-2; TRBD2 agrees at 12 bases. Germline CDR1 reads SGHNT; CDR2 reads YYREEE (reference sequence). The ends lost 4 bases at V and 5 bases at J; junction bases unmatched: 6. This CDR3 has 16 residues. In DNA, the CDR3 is TGTGCCAGCAGCCGAGGACTAGCGGGGCAAACCGGGGAGCTGTTTTTT. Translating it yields CASSRGLAGQTGELFF. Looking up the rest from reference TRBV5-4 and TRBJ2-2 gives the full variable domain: ETGVTQSPTHLIKTRGQQVTLRCSSQSGHNTVSWYQQALGQGPQFIFQYYREEENGRGNFPPRFSGLQFPNYSSELNVNALELDDSALYLCASSRGLAGQTGELFFGEGSRLTVL.

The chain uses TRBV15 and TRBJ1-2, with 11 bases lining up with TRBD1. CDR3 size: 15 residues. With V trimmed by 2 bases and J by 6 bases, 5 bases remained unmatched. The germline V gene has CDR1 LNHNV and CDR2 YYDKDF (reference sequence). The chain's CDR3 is CATSRKGQGVNGYTF. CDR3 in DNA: TGTGCCACCAGCAGAAAGGGACAGGGGGTCAATGGCTACACCTTC.

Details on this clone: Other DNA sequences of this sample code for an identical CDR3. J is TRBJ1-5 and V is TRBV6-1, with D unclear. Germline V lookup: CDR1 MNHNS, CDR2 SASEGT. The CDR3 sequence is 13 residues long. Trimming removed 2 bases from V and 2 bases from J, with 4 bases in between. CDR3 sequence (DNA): TGTGCCAGCAGTGAAAGCGGCAATCAGCCCCAGCATTTT. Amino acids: CASSESGNQPQHF.

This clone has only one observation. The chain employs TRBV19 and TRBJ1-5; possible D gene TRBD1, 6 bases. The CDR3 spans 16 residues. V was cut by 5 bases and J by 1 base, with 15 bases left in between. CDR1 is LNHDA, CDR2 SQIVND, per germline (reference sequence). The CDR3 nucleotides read TGTGCCAGTAGTCCAGGGGCAGGGCAGAGCAATCAGCCCCAGCATTTT. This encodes CASSPGAGQSNQPQHF.

This CDR3 is CASSPLRGEGNEQYF. In nucleotides, the CDR3 is TGTGCCAGCAGTCCACTCAGGGGTGAGGGGAACGAGCAGTACTTC. V usage is TRBV27 and J usage is TRBJ2-7; TRBD1 might be the D (6 bases). V was clipped by 5 bases and J by 5 bases, with 19 bases between them. The CDR3 spans 15 residues. Germline CDR1 and CDR2: MNHEY and SMNVEV (reference sequence).

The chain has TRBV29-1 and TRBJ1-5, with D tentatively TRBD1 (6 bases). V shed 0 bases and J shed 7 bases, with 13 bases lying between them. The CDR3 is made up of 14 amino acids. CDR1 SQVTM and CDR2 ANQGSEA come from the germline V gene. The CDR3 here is CSVEEGGRGQPQHF. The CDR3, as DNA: TGCAGCGTTGAAGAGGGTGGGAGGGGGCAGCCCCAGCATTTT.

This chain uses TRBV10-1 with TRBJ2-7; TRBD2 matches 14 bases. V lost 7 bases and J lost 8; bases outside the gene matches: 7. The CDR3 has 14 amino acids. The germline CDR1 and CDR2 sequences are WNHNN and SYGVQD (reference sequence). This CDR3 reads CASKLTSGRAQQYF. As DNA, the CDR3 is TGCGCCAGCAAATTGACTAGCGGGAGGGCCCAGCAGTACTTC.

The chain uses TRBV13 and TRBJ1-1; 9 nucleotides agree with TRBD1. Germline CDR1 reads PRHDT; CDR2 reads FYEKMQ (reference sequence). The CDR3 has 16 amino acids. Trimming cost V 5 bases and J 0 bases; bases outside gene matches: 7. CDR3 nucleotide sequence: TGTGCCAGCAGCCCCCCCCGGACAGGGGTGAACACTGAAGCTTTCTTT. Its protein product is CASSPPRTGVNTEAFF.

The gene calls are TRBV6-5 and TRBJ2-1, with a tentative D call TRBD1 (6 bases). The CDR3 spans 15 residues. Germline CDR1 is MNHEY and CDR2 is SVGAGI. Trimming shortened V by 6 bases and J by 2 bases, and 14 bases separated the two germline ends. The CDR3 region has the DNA TGTGCCAGCAGCACCGACAGGTTCCCCTACAATGAGCAGTTCTTC. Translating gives CASSTDRFPYNEQFF.

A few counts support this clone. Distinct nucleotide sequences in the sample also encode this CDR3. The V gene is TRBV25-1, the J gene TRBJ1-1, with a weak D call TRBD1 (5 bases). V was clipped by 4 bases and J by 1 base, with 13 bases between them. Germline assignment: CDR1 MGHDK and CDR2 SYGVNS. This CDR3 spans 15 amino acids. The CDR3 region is CASSARGQGNTEAFF. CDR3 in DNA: TGTGCCAGCAGTGCAAGGGGCCAGGGGAACACTGAAGCTTTCTTT.

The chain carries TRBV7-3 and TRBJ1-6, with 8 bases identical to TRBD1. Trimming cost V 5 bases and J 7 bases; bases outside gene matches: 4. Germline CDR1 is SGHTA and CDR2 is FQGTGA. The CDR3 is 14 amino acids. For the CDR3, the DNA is TGTGCCAGCAGCCGGGACAGGACGAATTCACCCCTCCACTTT. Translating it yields CASSRDRTNSPLHF.

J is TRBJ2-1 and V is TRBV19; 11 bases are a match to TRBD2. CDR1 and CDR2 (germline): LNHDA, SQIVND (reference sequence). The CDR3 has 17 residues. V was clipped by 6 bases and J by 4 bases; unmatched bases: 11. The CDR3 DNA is TGTGCCAGTAGGGAGCCAGCGACTAGCGGGAAATACAATGAGCAGTTCTTC. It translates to CASREPATSGKYNEQFF. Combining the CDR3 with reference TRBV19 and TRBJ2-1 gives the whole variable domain DGGITQSPKYLFRKEGQNVTLSCEQNLNHDAMYWYRQDPGQGLRLIYYSQIVNDFQKGDIAEGYSVSREKKESFPLTVTSAQKNPTAFYLCASREPATSGKYNEQFFGPGTRLTVL.

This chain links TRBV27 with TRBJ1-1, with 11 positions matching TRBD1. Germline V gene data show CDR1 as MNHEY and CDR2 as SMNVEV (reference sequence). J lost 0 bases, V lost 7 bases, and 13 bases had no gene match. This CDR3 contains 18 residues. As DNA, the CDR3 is TGTGCCAGCAAAACCAAGGGGACAGGGGGAGCTATGAACACTGAAGCTTTCTTT. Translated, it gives CASKTKGTGGAMNTEAFF.